The following is a T cell receptor beta chain sequence with its context. This same CDR3 is encoded by further DNA sequences in the sample. This CDR3 has 16 amino acids. Losses at the gene ends were 3 bases for V and 0 bases for J; bases not matched to a gene: 2. Germline loops: CDR1 KGHSH, CDR2 LQKENI. This sample is part of a study of shared clonotypes between healthy human individuals. TCRdb's table, derived via immunoSEQ multiplex PCR, lists solely in-frame clones and lacks some. The sample carries more than 1.2 million clones, approximately 98.5% recorded once. This sequence joins TRBV18 and TRBJ2-2; TRBD2 agrees at 9 bases. The specimen was naive CD4+ T cells sorted from blood. Subset described: CD45RA+ positively selected. This clonotype was obtained from a man younger than 45 in good health. The DNA of the CDR3 is TGTGCCAGCTCACCGCGGGGGGGCGCGAACACCGGGGAGCTGTTTTTT. Protein: CASSPRGGANTGELFF.